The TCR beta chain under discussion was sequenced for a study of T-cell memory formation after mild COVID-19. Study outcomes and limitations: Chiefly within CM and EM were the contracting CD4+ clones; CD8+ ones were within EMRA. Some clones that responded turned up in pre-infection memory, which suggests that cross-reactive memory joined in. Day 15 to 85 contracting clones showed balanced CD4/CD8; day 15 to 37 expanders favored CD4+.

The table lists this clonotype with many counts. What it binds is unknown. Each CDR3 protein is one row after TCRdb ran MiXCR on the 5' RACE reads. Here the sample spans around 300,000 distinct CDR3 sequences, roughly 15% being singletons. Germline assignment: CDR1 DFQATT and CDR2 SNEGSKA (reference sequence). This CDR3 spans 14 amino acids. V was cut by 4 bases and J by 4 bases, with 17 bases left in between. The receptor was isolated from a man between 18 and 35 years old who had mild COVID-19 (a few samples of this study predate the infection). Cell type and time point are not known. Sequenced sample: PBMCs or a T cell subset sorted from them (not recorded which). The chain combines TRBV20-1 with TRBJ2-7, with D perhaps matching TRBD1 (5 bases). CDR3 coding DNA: TGCAGTGCTAACCCTAGACAGAGACCATACGAGCAGTACTTC. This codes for CSANPRQRPYEQYF.